These 17 T cell receptor beta chains originate from one sample sequenced in a study of immune evolution from preneoplasia to lung adenocarcinoma. TCRdb keeps only in-frame clones here, not all; method: immunoSEQ multiplex PCR. There are fewer than 3,000 clones in the sample; 75% to 90% occur only once, and about 5.8% lies in the top ten. Sequences were obtained from FFPE invasive lung adenocarcinoma tissue. Receptors originate from a person aged 60-79 years with invasive lung adenocarcinoma.

CDR3 sequence (DNA): TGTGCCAGCAGCTTCGGGTTCCGGGGGGACAACCAGCCCCAGCATTTT. The encoded protein is CASSFGFRGDNQPQHF. The chain employs TRBV7-2 and TRBJ1-5; a weak D match, TRBD1 (6 bases). Germline V lookup: CDR1 SGHTA, CDR2 FQGNSA. The CDR3 runs 16 residues. Trimming pared 3 bases from V and 7 bases from J, leaving 19 bases between.

The CDR3 DNA sequence: TGTGCCAGCATCAGACAGGCTGGGGCCAACGTCCTGACTTTC. Encoded protein: CASIRQAGANVLTF. This chain uses TRBV6-1 with TRBJ2-6, with D possibly matching TRBD1 (6 bases). Germline CDR1 MNHNS, CDR2 SASEGT. CDR3 length: 14 amino acids. The V end lost 7 bases, the J end lost 2 bases, and 9 bases lay between the germline ends.

The chain employs TRBV7-6 and TRBJ2-7; D not certain. The CDR3 has 13 amino acids. Germline loops: CDR1 SGHVS, CDR2 FNYEAQ. V lost 5 bases and J 5 bases, leaving 13 bases between the germline ends. The CDR3 DNA sequence: TGTGCCAGCAGCCCCCGTGTTCTCGACGAGCAGTACTTC. It specifies CASSPRVLDEQYF.

This clone appeared a few times. The chain employs TRBV2 and TRBJ2-5; TRBD2 matches at 8 bases. This CDR3 contains 17 residues. With 1 base clipped from V and 4 bases from J, the junction kept 11 bases outside the gene matches. Germline V gene lookup returns CDR1 SNHLY and CDR2 FYNNEI. The CDR3 loop is CASSEGRGAGDGETQYF. The CDR3 nucleotides are TGTGCCAGCAGTGAAGGGAGGGGAGCGGGGGATGGAGAGACCCAGTACTTC. Variable domain in full (rest from reference TRBV2 and TRBJ2-5): EPEVTQTPSHQVTQMGQEVILRCVPISNHLYFYWYRQILGQKVEFLVSFYNNEISEKSEIFDDQFSVERPDGSNFTLKIRSTKLEDSAMYFCASSEGRGAGDGETQYFGPGTRLLVL.

The chain combines TRBV6-6 with TRBJ2-4; the D is unclear. From germline, CDR1 is MNHNY and CDR2 SVGAGI (reference sequence). Trimming cost V 6 bases and J 0 bases, with 6 bases left between them. The CDR3 length is 13 residues. The DNA of the CDR3 is TGTGCCAGCAGGTTTGGAGCCAAAAACATTCAGTACTTC. Translation: CASRFGAKNIQYF.

Concerning this clone: Within the sample, other DNA sequences also encode this same CDR3. The CDR3 protein is CASSESGQRDYEQYF. The CDR3 coding sequence is TGCGCCAGCAGTGAGTCGGGTCAGAGAGACTACGAGCAGTACTTC. This rearrangement joins TRBV10-1 to TRBJ2-7, with D unresolved. Germline V CDR1 and CDR2: WNHNN, SYGVQD (reference sequence). The CDR3 runs 15 residues. With 0 bases removed from V and 3 bases from J, the gap between germline ends came to 12 bases.

This clone was detected a few times. The chain is built from TRBV30 and TRBJ1-1, with unresolved D. Germline CDR1 GTSNPN, CDR2 SVGIG (reference sequence). The V and J ends lost 4 bases and 4 bases respectively, with 22 bases between them. The CDR3 is made up of 16 amino acids. CDR3 region: CAWNQRLGNLGTEAFF. The CDR3 coding sequence is TGTGCCTGGAATCAGAGGCTGGGCAATCTGGGCACTGAAGCTTTCTTT.

The J gene is TRBJ2-7, the V gene TRBV14, with D perhaps TRBD2 (5 bases). Germline assignment: CDR1 SGHDN and CDR2 FVKESK. V was clipped by 0 bases and J by 3 bases, with 18 bases between them. The CDR3 covers 17 residues. The CDR3 bases are TGTGCCAGCAGCCAAGATTCGGCGGGCCGCCCCAACTACGAGCAGTACTTC. Translating gives CASSQDSAGRPNYEQYF.

The chain recombines TRBV7-9 with TRBJ2-3; possible D gene TRBD2, 6 bases. Per the germline V gene, CDR1 is SEHNR and CDR2 is FQNEAQ (reference sequence). The ends were cut back, 4 bases at V and 1 base at J, with 6 bases in the middle. This CDR3 is built from 13 residues. The CDR3 nucleotides read TGTGCCAGCAGCTCGGGGGGCACAGATACGCAGTATTTT. This codes for CASSSGGTDTQYF.

The chain employs TRBV19 and TRBJ1-2; no firm D call. CDR3 length: 14 amino acids. Germline assignment: CDR1 LNHDA and CDR2 SQIVND (reference sequence). Deletions cut 4 bases from V and 6 bases from J, with 15 bases between. For the CDR3, the DNA is TGTGCCAGTAGTACCCTGATCATAGGTGATGGCTACACCTTC. Residues: CASSTLIIGDGYTF.

The chain is built from TRBV28 and TRBJ1-6, with 7 nucleotides matching TRBD1. J was trimmed by 6 bases and V by 5 bases; bases with no gene match: 7. CDR3 length equals 15 residues. Germline V gene data show CDR1 as MDHEN and CDR2 as SYDVKM. CDR3 loop: CASSATGSSNSPLHF. DNA for the CDR3: TGTGCCAGCAGTGCGACAGGGAGTAGTAATTCACCCCTCCACTTT.

The gene calls are TRBV11-2 and TRBJ2-5; a weak D match, TRBD2 (6 bases). Trimming removed 2 bases at V and 5 bases at J, with 12 bases between. Germline V gene data show CDR1 as SGHAT and CDR2 as FQNNGV. This CDR3 spans 14 amino acids. CDR3 amino acids: CASSLSLRGETQYF. The DNA of the CDR3 is TGTGCCAGCAGCTTATCACTCCGGGGGGAGACCCAGTACTTC. The whole variable domain, remainder taken from reference TRBV11-2 and TRBJ2-5, is EAGVAQSPRYKIIEKRQSVAFWCNPISGHATLYWYQQILGQGPKLLIQFQNNGVVDDSQLPKDRFSAERLKGVDSTLKIQPAKLEDSAVYLCASSLSLRGETQYFGPGTRLLVL.

Only one count was recorded for this clone. The V gene is TRBV6-5, the J gene TRBJ1-5; a possible D gene is TRBD1 (5 bases). V lost 0 bases and J lost 7, with 13 bases in between. The germline gives CDR1 MNHEY, CDR2 SVGAGI. The CDR3 loop spans 15 amino acids. CDR3 in amino acids: CASSYSADSGQPQHF. The DNA for the CDR3 is TGTGCCAGCAGTTACTCGGCAGATTCAGGGCAGCCCCAGCATTTT.

The rearrangement uses TRBV18 and TRBJ2-1; D not resolved. CDR3 length: 12 residues. Germline CDR1 is KGHSH and CDR2 is LQKENI. The germline V and J ends were trimmed by 2 bases and 5 bases, with 4 bases remaining between them. CDR3 sequence: CASSPTDNEQFF. CDR3 coding DNA: TGTGCCAGCTCACCAACGGACAATGAGCAGTTCTTC. Based on the CDR3 plus reference TRBV18 and TRBJ2-1, the full variable domain is NAGVMQNPRHLVRRRGQEARLRCSPMKGHSHVYWYRQLPEEGLKFMVYLQKENIIDESGMPKERFSAEFPKEGPSILRIQQVVRGDSAAYFCASSPTDNEQFFGPGTRLTVL.

This chain connects TRBV4-1 to TRBJ2-7, with TRBD1 matching 7 bases. The germline V gene encodes CDR1 MGHRA and CDR2 YSYEKL. V shed 4 bases and J 0 bases; nucleotides not matched to a gene: 6. The length of the CDR3 is 15 residues. DNA of the CDR3: TGCGCCAGCAGCCGGGAGACAGGGAGCTCCTACGAGCAGTACTTC. This gives the protein CASSRETGSSYEQYF.

The gene calls are TRBV7-9 and TRBJ2-7; D is tentatively TRBD1 or TRBD2 (6 bases each). Germline CDR1 reads SEHNR; CDR2 reads FQNEAQ (reference sequence). The CDR3 extends over 15 amino acids. V lost 1 base to trimming and J lost 6 bases, with 16 bases between them. The CDR3 loop is CASSLEGGPVGEQYF. CDR3 nucleotides: TGTGCCAGCAGCTTAGAAGGGGGGCCGGTTGGCGAGCAGTACTTC.

This chain uses TRBV10-3 with TRBJ2-3; 8 bases fit TRBD2. CDR3 length: 16 residues. Germline V gene lookup returns CDR1 ENHRY and CDR2 SYGVKD. V was pared by 4 bases and J by 4 bases, with 10 bases of the junction left unmatched. CDR3 nucleotide sequence: TGTGCCATCAGTGGGGGTCGGGAGGGTCCCGCAGATACGCAGTATTTT. This sequence encodes CAISGGREGPADTQYF.